A single sample is the source of the 7 T cell receptor beta chains below, sequenced in a study of post-analysis software for immune sequencing data. Tagging with unique molecular identifiers was a feature of the TCR beta cDNA libraries. TCRdb independently ran MiXCR on the PCR reads; one entry per CDR3 protein. This sample has about 770,000 distinct CDR3 sequences, with about half found just once. Study-wide findings and caveats: Relative to controls, patients had a few TRBV segments at higher frequency, with TRBV5-6, TRBV5-1 and TRBV20-1 among these.

These TCRs' antigens remain unknown. Sequenced sample: blood. These receptors were obtained from a girl between 5 and 17 years old with multiple sclerosis.

This rearrangement joins TRBV20-1 to TRBJ2-5, with TRBD2 identical over 11 bases. CDR1 and CDR2 from the germline V gene are DFQATT and SNEGSKA (reference sequence). The CDR3 runs 14 residues. With V trimmed by 6 bases and J by 11 bases, 14 bases remained unmatched. In nucleotides, the CDR3 is TGCAGTGCAGCACTAGCGGGGGCTCGGATGGAGCAGTACTTC. It translates to CSAALAGARMEQYF.

The rearrangement uses TRBV2 and TRBJ2-7; D remains ambiguous. V gave up 3 bases and J gave up 3 bases, with 6 bases separating them. The CDR3 extends over 12 amino acids. Germline assignment: CDR1 SNHLY and CDR2 FYNNEI. CDR3 DNA sequence: TGTGCCAGCAGTGAGTGGATCTACGAGCAGTACTTC. This codes for CASSEWIYEQYF.

The chain's CDR3 is CASSVDRQGGGYTF. The CDR3 DNA reads TGTGCCAGCAGCGTAGATCGGCAGGGAGGAGGCTACACCTTC. The chain couples TRBV9 to TRBJ1-2, with D maybe TRBD1 (5 bases). V was shortened by 0 bases and J by 8 bases, with 14 bases between the two germline ends. The CDR3 is made up of 14 amino acids. Looked up from germline, CDR1 is SGDLS and CDR2 is YYNGEE.

Note on this clonotype: At one boundary the junction diverges from the germline segment, which might be a read error. The chain has TRBV29-1 and TRBJ2-6, with D maybe TRBD1 (5 bases). This CDR3 is built from 16 residues. Germline loops: CDR1 SQVTM, CDR2 ANQGSEA. The CDR3, as DNA: TGCAGCGTTGACAGATTGTCACAATCTGGGGCCAGCGTCCTGACTTTC. This sequence encodes CSVDRLSQSGASVLTF.

The gene calls are TRBV6-5 and TRBJ2-3; 12 bases are shared with TRBD2. Trimming at V came to 4 bases and at J to 3 bases, leaving 8 bases not matched to a gene. Germline V gene lookup returns CDR1 MNHEY and CDR2 SVGAGI. The CDR3 is made up of 17 amino acids. In nucleotides, the CDR3 is TGTGCCAGCAGTTTTGGACTAGCGGGAAGTCGGACAGATACGCAGTATTTT. Translated, it gives CASSFGLAGSRTDTQYF.

For the CDR3, the DNA is TGTGCCAGCAGCGTCACCGACAGCGGGACTGGTGAGCAGTACTTC. Translated: CASSVTDSGTGEQYF. The chain has TRBV9 and TRBJ2-7; 7 nucleotides agree with TRBD2. This CDR3 spans 15 amino acids. V lost 2 bases to trimming and J lost 7 bases; unmatched junction nucleotides: 12. CDR1 SGDLS and CDR2 YYNGEE come from the germline V gene.

The J gene is TRBJ2-1, the V gene TRBV20-1; a possible D gene is TRBD1 (6 bases). Germline CDR1 DFQATT, CDR2 SNEGSKA (reference sequence). This CDR3 region has 13 residues. V lost 3 bases and J lost 8, with 14 bases in between. CDR3 sequence: CSARPVQGYEQFF. The CDR3 nucleotides are TGCAGTGCTAGGCCCGTACAGGGCTATGAGCAGTTCTTC.